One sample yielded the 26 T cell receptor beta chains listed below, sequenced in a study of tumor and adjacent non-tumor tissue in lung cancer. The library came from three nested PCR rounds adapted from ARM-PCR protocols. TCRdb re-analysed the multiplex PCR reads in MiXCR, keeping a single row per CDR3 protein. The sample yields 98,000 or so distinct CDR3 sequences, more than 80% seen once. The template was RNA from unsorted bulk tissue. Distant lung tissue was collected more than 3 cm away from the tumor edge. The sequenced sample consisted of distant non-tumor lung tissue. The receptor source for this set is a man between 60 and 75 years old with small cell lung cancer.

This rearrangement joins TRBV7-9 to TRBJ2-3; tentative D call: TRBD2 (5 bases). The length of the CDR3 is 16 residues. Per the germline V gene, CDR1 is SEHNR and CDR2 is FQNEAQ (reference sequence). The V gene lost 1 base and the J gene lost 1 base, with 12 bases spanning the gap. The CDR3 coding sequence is TGTGCCAGCAGCTTAGGAGTGATACTAGGCACAGATACGCAGTATTTT. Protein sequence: CASSLGVILGTDTQYF.

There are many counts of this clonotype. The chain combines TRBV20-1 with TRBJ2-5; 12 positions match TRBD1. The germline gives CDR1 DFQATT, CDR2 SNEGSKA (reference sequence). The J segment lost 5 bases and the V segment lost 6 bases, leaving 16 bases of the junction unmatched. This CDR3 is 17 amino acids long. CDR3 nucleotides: TGCAGTGCAGGGGGTCGGGACAGGGGGCTTCTGTTGGAGACCCAGTACTTC. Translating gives CSAGGRDRGLLLETQYF.

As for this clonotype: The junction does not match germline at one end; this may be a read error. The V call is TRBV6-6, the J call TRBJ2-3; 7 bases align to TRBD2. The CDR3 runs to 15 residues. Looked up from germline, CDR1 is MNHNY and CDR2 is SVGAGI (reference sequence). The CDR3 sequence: CTSRTLALGIIAQYF. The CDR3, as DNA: TGTACCAGCAGAACACTAGCGTTAGGAATTATAGCGCAGTATTTT.

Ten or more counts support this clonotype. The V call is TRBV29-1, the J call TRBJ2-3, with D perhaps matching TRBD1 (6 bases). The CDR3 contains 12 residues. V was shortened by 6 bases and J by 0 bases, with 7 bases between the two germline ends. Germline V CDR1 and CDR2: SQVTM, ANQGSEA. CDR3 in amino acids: CSVDRSTDTQYF. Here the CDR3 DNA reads TGCAGCGTGGACAGAAGCACAGATACGCAGTATTTT.

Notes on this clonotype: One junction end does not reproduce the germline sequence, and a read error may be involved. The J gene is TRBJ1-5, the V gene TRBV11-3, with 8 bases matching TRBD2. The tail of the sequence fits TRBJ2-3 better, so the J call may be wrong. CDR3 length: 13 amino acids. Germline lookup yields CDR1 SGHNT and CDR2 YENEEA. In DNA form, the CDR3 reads TGTACCAGCAGCCCCGGGAGGGATCAGCCCCAGTATTTT. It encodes CTSSPGRDQPQYF.

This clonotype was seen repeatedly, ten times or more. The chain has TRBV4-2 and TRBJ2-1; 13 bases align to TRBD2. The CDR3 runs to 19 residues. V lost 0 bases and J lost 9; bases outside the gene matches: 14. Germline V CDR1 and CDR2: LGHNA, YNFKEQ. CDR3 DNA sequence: TGTGCCAGCAGCCAAGATCGGCGGTGGGGGACTAGCGGGACGGGTGAGCAGTTCTTC. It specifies CASSQDRRWGTSGTGEQFF.

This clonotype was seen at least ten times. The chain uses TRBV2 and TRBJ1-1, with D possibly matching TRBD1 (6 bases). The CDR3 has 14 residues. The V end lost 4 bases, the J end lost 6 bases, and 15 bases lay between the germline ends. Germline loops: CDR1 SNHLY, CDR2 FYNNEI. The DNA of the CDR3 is TGTGCCAGCAGTGTGAATGGCAGGGGAGCTGAAGCTTTCTTT. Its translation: CASSVNGRGAEAFF.

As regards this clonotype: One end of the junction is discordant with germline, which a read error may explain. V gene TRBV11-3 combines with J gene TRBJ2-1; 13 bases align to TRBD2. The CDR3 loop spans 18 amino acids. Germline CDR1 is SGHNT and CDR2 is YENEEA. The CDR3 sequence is CASSSESRTSGSGIEQFF. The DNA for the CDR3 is TGTGCTAGCAGCTCAGAGTCGAGGACTAGCGGGAGTGGTATTGAGCAGTTCTTC. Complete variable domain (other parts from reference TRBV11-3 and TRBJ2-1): EAGVVQSPRYKIIEKKQPVAFWCNPISGHNTLYWYLQNLGQGPELLIRYENEEAVDDSQLPKDRFSAERLKGVDSTLKIQPAELGDSAVYLCASSSESRTSGSGIEQFFGPGTRLTVL.

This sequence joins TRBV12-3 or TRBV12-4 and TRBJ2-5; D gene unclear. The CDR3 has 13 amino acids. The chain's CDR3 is CASVSQSGETQYF. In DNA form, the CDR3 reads TGTGCGAGCGTTTCTCAATCCGGGGAGACCCAGTACTTC.

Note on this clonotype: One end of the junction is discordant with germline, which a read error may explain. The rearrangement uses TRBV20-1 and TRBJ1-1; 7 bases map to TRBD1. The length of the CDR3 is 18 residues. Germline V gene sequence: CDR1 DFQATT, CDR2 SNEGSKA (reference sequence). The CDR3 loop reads CSARDLYRGGGGNSETFF. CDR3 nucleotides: TGCAGTGCTAGAGATCTCTACAGGGGCGGAGGAGGGAATTCTGAAACTTTCTTT.

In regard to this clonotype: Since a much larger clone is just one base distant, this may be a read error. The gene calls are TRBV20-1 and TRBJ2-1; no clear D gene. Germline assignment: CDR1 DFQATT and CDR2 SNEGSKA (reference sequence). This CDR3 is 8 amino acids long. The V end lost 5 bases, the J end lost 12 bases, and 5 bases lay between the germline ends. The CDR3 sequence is CSAGVQFF. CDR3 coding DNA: TGCAGTGCTGGGGTGCAGTTCTTC.

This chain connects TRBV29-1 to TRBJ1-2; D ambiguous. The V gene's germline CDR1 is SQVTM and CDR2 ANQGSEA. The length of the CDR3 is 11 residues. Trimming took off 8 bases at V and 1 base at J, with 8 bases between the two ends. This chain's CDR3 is CSFGSNYGYTF. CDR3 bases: TGCAGCTTTGGGAGTAACTATGGCTACACCTTC.

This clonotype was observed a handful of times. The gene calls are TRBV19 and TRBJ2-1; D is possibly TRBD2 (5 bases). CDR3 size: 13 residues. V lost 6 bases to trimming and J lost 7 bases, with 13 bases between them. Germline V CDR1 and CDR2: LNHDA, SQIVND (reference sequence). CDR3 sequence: CASSPDSLNEQFF. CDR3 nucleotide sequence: TGTGCCAGTAGCCCGGACTCCTTGAATGAGCAGTTCTTC.

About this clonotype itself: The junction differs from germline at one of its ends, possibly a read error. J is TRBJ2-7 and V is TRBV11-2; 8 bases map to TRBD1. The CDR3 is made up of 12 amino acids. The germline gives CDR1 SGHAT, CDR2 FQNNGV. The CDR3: CTRSSGGSDQYF. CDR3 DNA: TGTACCAGAAGCTCAGGGGGCTCGGACCAGTACTTC.

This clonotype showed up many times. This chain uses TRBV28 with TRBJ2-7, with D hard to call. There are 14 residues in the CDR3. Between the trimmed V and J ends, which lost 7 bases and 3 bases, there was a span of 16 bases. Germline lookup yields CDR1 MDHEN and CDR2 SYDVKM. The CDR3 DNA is TGTGCCAGCAAGGTCGAGCCGCACGACTACGAGCAGTACTTC. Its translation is CASKVEPHDYEQYF.

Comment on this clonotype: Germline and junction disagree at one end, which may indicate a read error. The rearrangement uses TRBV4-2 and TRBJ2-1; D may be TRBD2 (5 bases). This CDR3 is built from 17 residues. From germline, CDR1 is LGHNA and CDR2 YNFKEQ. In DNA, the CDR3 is TGTGCCAGGAGCCAAGATTTAGCCGGGAATGGGTACAATGAGCAGTTCTTC. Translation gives CARSQDLAGNGYNEQFF.

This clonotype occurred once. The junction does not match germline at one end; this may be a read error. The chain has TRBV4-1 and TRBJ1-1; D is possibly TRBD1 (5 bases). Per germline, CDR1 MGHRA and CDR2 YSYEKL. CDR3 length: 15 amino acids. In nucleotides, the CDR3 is TGCGCCAGCAGCCAAGTCCCAGGGCGTGGCATTGAAGCTTTCTTC. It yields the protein CASSQVPGRGIEAFF.

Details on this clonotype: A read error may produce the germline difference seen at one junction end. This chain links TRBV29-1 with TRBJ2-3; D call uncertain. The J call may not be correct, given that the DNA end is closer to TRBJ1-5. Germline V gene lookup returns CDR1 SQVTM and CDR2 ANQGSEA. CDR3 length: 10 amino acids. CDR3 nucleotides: TGTAGCGTGAGGAGGGATACGCAGCATTTT. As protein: CSVRRDTQHF.

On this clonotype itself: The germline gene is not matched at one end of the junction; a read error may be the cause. The CDR3 coding sequence is TGTGCCAGCAGCCATGGGACAGGGACCCAAGAGACCCAATACTTC. It translates to CASSHGTGTQETQYF. V usage is TRBV4-2 and J usage is TRBJ2-5; the match to TRBD1 covers 9 bases. Germline CDR1 reads LGHNA; CDR2 reads YNFKEQ. This CDR3 contains 15 residues.

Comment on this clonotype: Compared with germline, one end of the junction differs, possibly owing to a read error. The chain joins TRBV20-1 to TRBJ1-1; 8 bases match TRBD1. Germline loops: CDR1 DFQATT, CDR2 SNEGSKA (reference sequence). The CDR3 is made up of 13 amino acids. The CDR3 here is CSMGQGANTEAFF. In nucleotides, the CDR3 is TGCAGTATGGGGCAGGGGGCGAACACTGAAGCGTTCTTT.

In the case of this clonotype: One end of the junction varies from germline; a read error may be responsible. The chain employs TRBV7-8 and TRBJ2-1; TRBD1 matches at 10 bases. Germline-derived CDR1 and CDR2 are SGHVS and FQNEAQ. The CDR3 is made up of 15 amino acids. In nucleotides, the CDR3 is TGTGCCAGCAGCCCCGGGACAGGGGATTACAATGAGCAATTCTTC. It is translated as CASSPGTGDYNEQFF.

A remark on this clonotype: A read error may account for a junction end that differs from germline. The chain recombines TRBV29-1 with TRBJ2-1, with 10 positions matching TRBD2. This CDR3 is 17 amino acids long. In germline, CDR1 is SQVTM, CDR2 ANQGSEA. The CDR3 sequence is CSVEQVQWLAGENEQFF. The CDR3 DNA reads TGCAGCGTTGAACAGGTGCAGTGGCTAGCGGGGGAGAATGAGCAGTTTTTC.

The CDR3 region is CASKRGPGTDTQYF. The CDR3 DNA reads TGTGCCAGCAAAAGGGGGCCAGGCACAGATACGCAGTATTTT. The V gene is TRBV2, the J gene TRBJ2-3, with 7 bases that match TRBD1. Germline trimming cut 7 bases from V and 1 base from J; bases unmatched to any gene: 5. This CDR3 spans 14 amino acids. Germline assignment: CDR1 SNHLY and CDR2 FYNNEI.

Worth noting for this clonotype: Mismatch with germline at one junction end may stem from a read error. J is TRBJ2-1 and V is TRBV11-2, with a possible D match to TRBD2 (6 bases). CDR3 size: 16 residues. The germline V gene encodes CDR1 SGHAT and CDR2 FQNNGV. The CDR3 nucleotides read TGTGCCAGCAGCTTAGGACTAGTGGGCGCCTACCCTGAGCAACTCTTC. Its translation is CASSLGLVGAYPEQLF.

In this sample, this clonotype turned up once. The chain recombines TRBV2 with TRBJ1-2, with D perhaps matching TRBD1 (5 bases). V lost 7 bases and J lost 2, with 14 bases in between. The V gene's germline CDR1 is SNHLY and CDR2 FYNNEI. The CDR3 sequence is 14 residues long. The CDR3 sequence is CASIVQGANYGYTF. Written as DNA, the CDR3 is TGTGCCAGCATAGTTCAGGGCGCCAACTATGGCTACACCTTC.

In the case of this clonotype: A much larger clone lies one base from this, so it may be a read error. The CDR3 spells CASSGERGSSYSEQFF. The DNA of the CDR3 is TGTGCCAGCAGTGGGGAGCGGGGGAGCTCCTACAGTGAGCAGTTCTTC. V and J are TRBV6-1 and TRBJ2-1, with TRBD2 matching 8 bases. CDR3 length equals 16 residues. Germline V CDR1 and CDR2: MNHNS, SASEGT.